This entry lists 20 T cell receptor beta chains sequenced from one sample in a study of Graves' ophthalmopathy and Graves' hyperthyroidism. Investigators amplified TCR beta CDR3 regions from RNA transcripts. First-round RT-PCR used HTBI primers; second-round multiplex PCR followed. One entry per CDR3 protein, called by TCRdb with MiXCR from the multiplex PCR reads. The sample lists around 1.1 million distinct CDR3 sequences; about 35% were seen once. The sequenced sample consisted of peripheral blood or thyroid tissue (not recorded which). The receptors originated from an adult man with Graves' hyperthyroidism.

The V call is TRBV11-2, the J call TRBJ2-2; 13 nucleotides line up with TRBD2. The germline CDR1 and CDR2 sequences are SGHAT and FQNNGV. The CDR3 runs to 18 residues. V lost 3 bases to trimming and J lost 5 bases; unmatched junction nucleotides: 9. The CDR3 is CASSFTGTSGDFTGELFF. The CDR3 region has the DNA TGTGCCAGCAGCTTCACCGGGACTAGCGGGGATTTTACCGGGGAGCTGTTTTTT.

This clonotype appeared a few times. This chain connects TRBV2 to TRBJ1-5; 9 nucleotides agree with TRBD1. Looked up from germline, CDR1 is SNHLY and CDR2 is FYNNEI. The CDR3 sequence is 12 residues long. Germline trimming cut 5 bases from V and 15 bases from J; bases unmatched to any gene: 8. CDR3 sequence: CASSLDRGGWHF. As DNA, the CDR3 is TGTGCCAGCAGTCTCGACAGGGGGGGGTGGCATTTT. Full variable domain (missing parts from reference TRBV2 and TRBJ1-5): EPEVTQTPSHQVTQMGQEVILRCVPISNHLYFYWYRQILGQKVEFLVSFYNNEISEKSEIFDDQFSVERPDGSNFTLKIRSTKLEDSAMYFCASSLDRGGWHFGDGTRLSIL.

This clonotype was seen only once. The chain recombines TRBV5-6 with TRBJ1-6; no definite D call. V was cut by 0 bases and J by 8 bases, with 12 bases left in between. The CDR3 loop spans 15 amino acids. Germline V gene lookup returns CDR1 SGHDT and CDR2 YYEEEE. In DNA form, the CDR3 reads TGTGCCAGCAGCTTGGTGGAGGATGGGGATTCACCCCTCCACTTT. This translates into CASSLVEDGDSPLHF.

This clonotype was recorded at least ten times. This sequence joins TRBV4-2 and TRBJ2-6; D gene ambiguous. The CDR3 runs 16 residues. Trimming shortened V by 0 bases and J by 1 base, and 7 bases separated the two germline ends. Per the germline V gene, CDR1 is LGHNA and CDR2 is YNFKEQ. Here the CDR3 reads CASSQDMRSGANVLTF. Here the CDR3 DNA reads TGTGCCAGCAGCCAAGATATGCGGTCTGGGGCCAACGTCCTGACTTTC.

Worth noting for this clonotype: One junction end does not reproduce the germline sequence, and a read error may be involved. The genes are TRBV19 and TRBJ1-1; 7 nucleotides match TRBD1. Germline CDR1 and CDR2: LNHDA and SQIVND (reference sequence). CDR3 length: 14 amino acids. CDR3: CASSLTGVNTEVFF. CDR3 bases: TGTGCCAGTAGCCTTACAGGGGTCAACACTGAAGTTTTCTTT.

This chain links TRBV10-3 with TRBJ2-1, with D possibly TRBD2 on 6 matching bases. V dropped 4 bases and J dropped 7 bases, with 17 bases sitting between them. The CDR3 consists of 15 residues. Germline V gene lookup returns CDR1 ENHRY and CDR2 SYGVKD. The CDR3 region has the DNA TGTGCCATCAGTGGAGGAGGGCCGGGGTCGAATGAGCAGTTCTTC. Protein sequence: CAISGGGPGSNEQFF.

V is TRBV10-3 and J is TRBJ1-3; the match to TRBD1 covers 10 bases. The CDR3 has 16 amino acids. CDR1 is ENHRY and CDR2 is SYGVKD in the germline V gene. V lost 10 bases and J lost 2; bases outside the gene matches: 11. The CDR3 sequence is CATSPGQGRTGNTIYF. The CDR3 nucleotides read TGTGCCACCAGCCCGGGACAGGGGAGGACTGGAAACACCATATATTTT.

This clonotype turned up a few times. The J gene is TRBJ1-1, the V gene TRBV7-8; 7 bases fit TRBD1. The CDR3 runs to 16 residues. J lost 1 base, V lost 5 bases, and 10 bases had no gene match. Germline CDR1 is SGHVS and CDR2 is FQNEAQ. The CDR3 DNA sequence: TGTGCCAGCAGCCCGGGACAGTCATGGCGGAACACTGAAGCTTTCTTT. Amino acid sequence: CASSPGQSWRNTEAFF.

This clonotype was seen a handful of times. This chain joins TRBV6-6 and TRBJ2-5; D may be TRBD1 (5 bases). The CDR3 contains 14 residues. Trimming took 5 bases from V and 4 from J, leaving 14 bases between them. The V gene's germline CDR1 is MNHNY and CDR2 SVGAGI (reference sequence). The CDR3 DNA follows: TGTGCCAGCAGTGATACAGGCGTCCGAGAGACCCAGTACTTC. Its translation is CASSDTGVRETQYF.

This clonotype was detected a few times. The V call is TRBV4-3, the J call TRBJ2-7, with TRBD1 as a possible D gene (6 bases). The CDR3 length is 13 residues. Germline V gives CDR1 LGHNA, CDR2 YSLEER. V lost 2 bases and J 3 bases, leaving 8 bases between the germline ends. CDR3 in DNA: TGCGCCAGCAGCCAAATACAGGGCTACGAGCAGTACTTC. This translates into CASSQIQGYEQYF.

The V gene is TRBV6-5, the J gene TRBJ1-4; D call uncertain. The CDR3 has 13 amino acids. Germline V gene lookup returns CDR1 MNHEY and CDR2 SVGAGI. V lost 4 bases to trimming and J lost 8 bases, with 11 bases between them. CDR3 in amino acids: CASSSALGEKLFF. As DNA, the CDR3 is TGTGCCAGCAGTTCAGCGCTCGGGGAAAAACTGTTTTTT.

This clonotype has just a few counts. V gene TRBV20-1 combines with J gene TRBJ1-4; no clear D gene. V was clipped by 0 bases and J by 3 bases, with 14 bases between them. From germline, CDR1 is DFQATT and CDR2 SNEGSKA (reference sequence). This CDR3 region has 16 residues. The CDR3 DNA reads TGCAGTGCTAGAGATCGAAGGTTTTCCCCTAATGAAAAACTGTTTTTT. Translating gives CSARDRRFSPNEKLFF.

This rearrangement joins TRBV25-1 to TRBJ1-5; possibly TRBD1 for D (5 bases). Germline loops: CDR1 MGHDK, CDR2 SYGVNS. Deletions cut 2 bases from V and 4 bases from J, with 18 bases between. The CDR3 has 17 amino acids. The CDR3 bases are TGTGCCAGCAGTGAACTAGCGGGGGAGAGCCCTAATCAGCCCCAGCATTTT. Its translation is CASSELAGESPNQPQHF. Drawing the rest from reference TRBV25-1 and TRBJ1-5, the complete variable domain is EADIYQTPRYLVIGTGKKITLECSQTMGHDKMYWYQQDPGMELHLIHYSYGVNSTEKGDLSSESTVSRIRTEHFPLTLESARPSHTSQYLCASSELAGESPNQPQHFGDGTRLSIL.

This clonotype has at least ten counts. The chain combines TRBV5-1 with TRBJ1-2; D is perhaps TRBD1 (6 bases). Trimming removed 3 bases at V and 4 bases at J, with 13 bases between. This CDR3 comprises 14 residues. CDR1 is SGHRS and CDR2 is YFSETQ in the germline V gene. The CDR3 region is CASSSREGVYGYTF. CDR3 sequence (DNA): TGCGCCAGCAGCTCCCGGGAGGGGGTCTATGGCTACACCTTC.

In this sample, this clonotype turned up a few times. The V gene is TRBV14, the J gene TRBJ2-7; D unclear. The CDR3 has 15 residues. The germline gives CDR1 SGHDN, CDR2 FVKESK. V was clipped by 4 bases and J by 4 bases, with 17 bases between them. The CDR3 protein is CASSPNLRSGYEQYF. The CDR3 coding sequence is TGTGCCAGCAGCCCCAACCTACGTTCAGGATACGAGCAGTACTTC.

This clonotype was seen a single time. The chain employs TRBV28 and TRBJ1-1, with 7 bases lining up with TRBD1. Germline V CDR1 and CDR2: MDHEN, SYDVKM. The CDR3 covers 16 residues. V was clipped by 8 bases and J by 0 bases; unmatched bases: 12. CDR3 loop: CASGLRQGAMNTEAFF. CDR3 DNA sequence: TGTGCCAGCGGACTTAGACAGGGAGCCATGAACACTGAAGCTTTCTTT.

This clonotype was counted at least ten times. The chain employs TRBV29-1 and TRBJ1-2; D not resolved. This CDR3 region has 11 residues. V lost 7 bases and J 6 bases, leaving 12 bases between the germline ends. Germline values: CDR1 SQVTM, CDR2 ANQGSEA. Here the CDR3 reads CSAGLGNGYTF. The CDR3 DNA sequence: TGCAGCGCCGGGTTAGGGAATGGCTACACCTTC.

V usage is TRBV9 and J usage is TRBJ1-1; D gene ambiguous. V lost 4 bases, J lost 12 bases, and 28 bases lay in between. Germline assignment: CDR1 SGDLS and CDR2 YYNGEE. The CDR3 sequence is 16 residues long. The CDR3 is CASSTPHTGSSFGTFF. In DNA, the CDR3 is TGTGCCAGCAGCACCCCCCATACGGGGTCCTCCTTCGGGACTTTCTTT.

The chain couples TRBV14 to TRBJ2-7; 10 bases are a match to TRBD1. Germline CDR1 is SGHDN and CDR2 is FVKESK. The V and J ends lost 5 bases and 9 bases, in that order; junction bases with no gene match: 7. CDR3 length equals 13 residues. The CDR3 DNA is TGTGCCAGCAGCTTCGGGACAGGGGACTCGCAGTACTTC. As protein: CASSFGTGDSQYF.

This clonotype was recorded at least ten times. The chain combines TRBV5-4 with TRBJ1-6; TRBD1 aligns across 9 bases. The CDR3 sequence is 15 residues long. CDR1 and CDR2 (germline): SGHNT, YYREEE (reference sequence). Trimming took 5 bases from V and 10 from J; bases not matched to a gene: 10. In DNA, the CDR3 is TGTGCCAGCAGTCACCGGGACAGGGTCTTCTCACCCCTCCACTTT. It yields the protein CASSHRDRVFSPLHF. The complete variable domain, with remaining parts taken from reference TRBV5-4 and TRBJ1-6, reads ETGVTQSPTHLIKTRGQQVTLRCSSQSGHNTVSWYQQALGQGPQFIFQYYREEENGRGNFPPRFSGLQFPNYSSELNVNALELDDSALYLCASSHRDRVFSPLHFGNGTRLTVT.